Listed here are 32 T cell receptor beta chains from one sample, sequenced in a study of radiation and T cells in renal cell carcinoma (TCRdb year 2020). The library was produced with the immunoSEQ multiplex PCR assay. This is the immuneACCESS table as TCRdb keeps it, with only in-frame sequences that have V and J called. A part of the clones is gone; compared with another copy, unresolved V genes explain less than half, and the rest is unexplained. The sample table records roughly 45,000 clones; around four fifths of these occur just once. The top ten clonotypes cover 25% to 30% of the sample. The intended sense of this specimen's time point label: blood 4 weeks post-SBRT, at nephrectomy. The sample's treatment or condition label is to be understood as: 15 Gy SBRT to primary tumor, nephrectomy 4 weeks later. Material: blood, obtained from a patient whose treatment included radiotherapy and nephrectomy. These receptors all come from a woman in her sixties or seventies with renal cell carcinoma.

The chain links TRBV19 to TRBJ1-3; perhaps TRBD1 as D (6 bases). Trimming took off 3 bases at V and 2 bases at J, with 14 bases between the two ends. CDR1 LNHDA and CDR2 SQIVND come from the germline V gene (reference sequence). CDR3 length: 16 amino acids. The CDR3 spells CASSIGLDSTGNTIYF. The CDR3, as DNA: TGTGCCAGTAGTATTGGTTTGGACAGCACTGGAAACACCATATATTTT.

This chain links TRBV7-3 with TRBJ1-2, with TRBD1 as a possible D gene (5 bases). The CDR3 is 13 residues long. Germline assignment: CDR1 SGHTA and CDR2 FQGTGA. The V end lost 5 bases, the J end lost 8 bases, and 15 bases lay between the germline ends. CDR3 sequence reads: CASSLVGTGGYTF. CDR3 in DNA: TGTGCCAGCAGCCTCGTGGGGACCGGGGGCTACACCTTC.

The J gene is TRBJ2-7, the V gene TRBV7-6; TRBD2 agrees at 10 bases. Germline CDR1 is SGHVS and CDR2 is FNYEAQ. V was clipped by 2 bases and J by 6 bases; unmatched bases: 7. CDR3 length: 15 residues. The CDR3 DNA follows: TGTGCCAGCAGCTTAAATAGAGCGGGAGGGGGCGAGCAGTACTTC. Encoded protein: CASSLNRAGGGEQYF.

This clone has just a few counts. In nucleotides, the CDR3 is TGTGCCAGTAGTTCCCGACAGGGGACTAACTATGGCTACACCTTC. Its protein product is CASSSRQGTNYGYTF. The chain uses TRBV19 and TRBJ1-2, with 8 nucleotides matching TRBD1. Germline V gene data show CDR1 as LNHDA and CDR2 as SQIVND (reference sequence). This CDR3 has 15 amino acids. With 5 bases clipped from V and 0 bases from J, the junction kept 5 bases outside the gene matches. The whole variable domain, filled in from reference TRBV19 and TRBJ1-2, reads DGGITQSPKYLFRKEGQNVTLSCEQNLNHDAMYWYRQDPGQGLRLIYYSQIVNDFQKGDIAEGYSVSREKKESFPLTVTSAQKNPTAFYLCASSSRQGTNYGYTFGSGTRLTVV.

V gene TRBV6-1 combines with J gene TRBJ2-1; D might be TRBD1 or TRBD2, each matching 5 bases. V was shortened by 4 bases and J by 5 bases, with 15 bases between the two germline ends. CDR1 and CDR2 (germline): MNHNS, SASEGT. The CDR3 loop spans 15 amino acids. The CDR3 region is CASSGRDGNHNEQFF. DNA for the CDR3: TGTGCCAGCAGTGGTAGGGACGGAAATCACAATGAGCAGTTCTTC.

V gene TRBV5-4 combines with J gene TRBJ2-1, with D hard to call. The CDR3 sequence is 16 residues long. Trimming shortened V by 4 bases and J by 0 bases, and 14 bases separated the two germline ends. Germline-derived CDR1 and CDR2 are SGHNT and YYREEE (reference sequence). The CDR3 coding sequence is TGTGCCAGCAGCGGGCCGTTAGCTAGCTCCTACAATGAGCAGTTCTTC. Translated: CASSGPLASSYNEQFF.

The chain recombines TRBV6-1 with TRBJ1-2; D is uncertain. The V gene's germline CDR1 is MNHNS and CDR2 SASEGT. The CDR3 runs 13 residues. V was clipped by 8 bases and J by 3 bases, with 13 bases between them. The CDR3, as DNA: TGTGCCAGCGGCCTCACCACTGACTATGGCTACACCTTC. Translating gives CASGLTTDYGYTF.

V gene TRBV19 combines with J gene TRBJ2-4, with D possibly TRBD1 on 5 matching bases. Trimming took off 7 bases at V and 5 bases at J, with 12 bases between the two ends. The CDR3 has 13 residues. CDR1 is LNHDA, CDR2 SQIVND, per germline (reference sequence). The CDR3 region is CASIPVGENIQYF. The CDR3 DNA reads TGTGCCAGTATCCCCGTAGGGGAAAACATTCAGTACTTC.

The rearrangement joins TRBV6-1 to TRBJ2-3; D call uncertain. With 2 bases removed from V and 4 bases from J, the gap between germline ends came to 16 bases. The length of the CDR3 is 16 residues. The germline gives CDR1 MNHNS, CDR2 SASEGT. The CDR3 region is CASSEFPVISPDTQYF. The CDR3 DNA follows: TGTGCCAGCAGTGAATTCCCGGTCATCAGCCCAGATACGCAGTATTTT.

The CDR3 sequence: CAISGSLGANVLTF. In DNA, the CDR3 is TGTGCCATCAGTGGGTCCCTCGGGGCCAACGTCCTGACTTTC. The V and J genes are TRBV10-3 and TRBJ2-6; D gene uncertain. Germline CDR1 and CDR2: ENHRY and SYGVKD. V was pared by 4 bases and J by 4 bases, with 8 bases between. CDR3 size: 14 residues.

The J gene is TRBJ2-5, the V gene TRBV2; 9 bases are shared with TRBD1. J lost 6 bases, V lost 8 bases, and 16 bases had no gene match. Germline V CDR1 and CDR2: SNHLY, FYNNEI. This CDR3 contains 16 residues. The DNA for the CDR3 is TGTGCCAGCGGGGGACCGGGACAGGGAGCTGTGAAGACCCAGTACTTC. Translation: CASGGPGQGAVKTQYF.

The count of this clone is one. This chain uses TRBV7-8 with TRBJ2-7, with D unresolved. Trimming shortened V by 3 bases and J by 3 bases, and 12 bases separated the two germline ends. The CDR3 has 14 residues. The germline V gene encodes CDR1 SGHVS and CDR2 FQNEAQ. DNA of the CDR3: TGTGCCAGCAGCTTGGAGTTGGGAAACTACGAGCAGTACTTC. Protein sequence: CASSLELGNYEQYF.

This chain joins TRBV15 and TRBJ2-7, with TRBD2 matching 10 bases. The CDR3 spans 18 residues. Germline CDR1 LNHNV, CDR2 YYDKDF (reference sequence). V trimming: 0 bases; J trimming: 6 bases; junction bases outside the gene matches: 14. CDR3 sequence reads: CATSRDGLAGVHGSEQYF. CDR3 nucleotides: TGTGCCACCAGCAGAGATGGCCTAGCGGGAGTCCATGGTAGCGAGCAGTACTTC.

The V gene is TRBV19, the J gene TRBJ1-4; D unresolved. Trimming left V 5 bases short and J 5 bases short, with 15 bases between. In germline, CDR1 is LNHDA, CDR2 SQIVND (reference sequence). The CDR3 is 15 amino acids. CDR3 region: CASSPDRLLNEKLFF. The CDR3 bases are TGTGCCAGTAGTCCCGACCGGCTCCTGAATGAAAAACTGTTTTTT.

The genes are TRBV7-6 and TRBJ2-7; D is possibly TRBD2 (6 bases). There are 17 residues in the CDR3. CDR1 is SGHVS, CDR2 FNYEAQ, per germline. Trimming removed 1 base from V and 5 bases from J, with 21 bases in between. The CDR3 protein is CASSLGGYSGGLHEQYF. DNA of the CDR3: TGTGCCAGCAGCTTAGGCGGGTATAGCGGCGGTCTCCACGAGCAGTACTTC.

V and J are TRBV18 and TRBJ1-4; D call uncertain. V lost 5 bases to trimming and J lost 7 bases, with 14 bases between them. Germline V gene sequence: CDR1 KGHSH, CDR2 LQKENI. This CDR3 comprises 14 residues. The CDR3: CASSYLGSAEKLFF. CDR3 in DNA: TGTGCCAGCTCATATCTGGGGTCGGCTGAAAAACTGTTTTTT.

The V and J genes are TRBV4-1 and TRBJ2-7; no clear D gene. Germline-derived CDR1 and CDR2 are MGHRA and YSYEKL. Trimming left V 0 bases short and J 6 bases short, with 27 bases between. CDR3 length: 19 residues. The CDR3 is CASSQDLRSGRSDLSEQYF. The CDR3, as DNA: TGCGCCAGCAGCCAAGATCTCCGCTCCGGACGGTCTGATTTATCCGAGCAGTACTTC.

The rearrangement uses TRBV29-1 and TRBJ1-3, with D perhaps matching TRBD1 (6 bases). V gave up 3 bases and J gave up 7 bases, with 13 bases separating them. The CDR3 consists of 13 residues. Germline CDR1 SQVTM, CDR2 ANQGSEA. The CDR3 region has the DNA TGCAGCGTTGATGGAGGGGGTCGGAACACCATATATTTT. It is translated as CSVDGGGRNTIYF.

V and J are TRBV5-4 and TRBJ2-3; 9 nucleotides align to TRBD1. The V gene end was trimmed by 4 bases and the J gene end by 3 bases; junction bases not matched to a gene: 9. CDR1 is SGHNT, CDR2 YYREEE, per germline (reference sequence). The CDR3 loop spans 16 amino acids. The CDR3 reads CASSQATGGGTDTQYF. The CDR3 bases are TGTGCCAGCAGCCAGGCGACAGGGGGAGGGACAGATACGCAGTATTTT.

This clone has a single count. The chain is built from TRBV6-1 and TRBJ1-2, with no clear D. Germline V gene lookup returns CDR1 MNHNS and CDR2 SASEGT. The CDR3 runs 14 residues. DNA of the CDR3: TGTGCTTCGCGGAGTACGCGGGGAAACTATGGCTACACCTTC. Amino acid sequence: CASRSTRGNYGYTF.

This clone was seen a handful of times. The chain has TRBV6-5 and TRBJ1-3; maybe TRBD1 (6 bases). Germline CDR1 MNHEY, CDR2 SVGAGI. The CDR3 consists of 16 residues. Trimming removed 0 bases from V and 2 bases from J, with 11 bases in between. The CDR3 region is CASSYSGQIPGNTIYF. The CDR3 bases are TGTGCCAGCAGTTACTCCGGACAGATACCTGGAAACACCATATATTTT.

This clone appeared a single time. The rearrangement joins TRBV6-1 to TRBJ2-4; 8 bases align to TRBD1. CDR1 is MNHNS, CDR2 SASEGT, per germline. The CDR3 loop spans 17 amino acids. Unmatched junction bases numbered 10, after V lost 4 bases and J lost 2 bases. This chain's CDR3 is CASSVGQGQRSKNIQYF. CDR3 nucleotide sequence: TGTGCCAGCAGTGTTGGACAGGGCCAGAGATCCAAAAACATTCAGTACTTC.

The chain uses TRBV7-9 and TRBJ2-3, with 10 bases lining up with TRBD2. Trimming took 5 bases from V and 6 from J; bases not matched to a gene: 5. CDR1 is SEHNR, CDR2 FQNEAQ, per germline (reference sequence). This CDR3 is built from 14 residues. The DNA of the CDR3 is TGTGCCAGCAGCCAAAGCGGGGGGGAGGATACGCAGTATTTT. This translates into CASSQSGGEDTQYF.

The rearrangement links TRBV5-8 to TRBJ2-5; TRBD1 matches 9 bases. Germline CDR1 reads SGHTS; CDR2 reads YDEGEE. V trimming: 4 bases; J trimming: 2 bases; junction bases outside the gene matches: 6. CDR3 length equals 15 residues. The CDR3: CASSLAGTGQETQYF. The CDR3 DNA follows: TGTGCCAGCAGCCTGGCCGGGACAGGGCAAGAGACCCAGTACTTC.

This clone has only a few counts. CDR3 DNA: TGTGCCAGCAGCCCGTGGCAGAGGAACACTGAAGCTTTCTTT. Its translation: CASSPWQRNTEAFF. V usage is TRBV7-2 and J usage is TRBJ1-1; D not certain. The CDR3 is 14 residues long. Germline-derived CDR1 and CDR2 are SGHTA and FQGNSA. The V end lost 5 bases, the J end lost 1 base, and 11 bases lay between the germline ends.

This sequence joins TRBV19 and TRBJ1-5, with D possibly TRBD1 on 5 matching bases. Germline V gene lookup returns CDR1 LNHDA and CDR2 SQIVND (reference sequence). With 7 bases removed from V and 6 bases from J, the gap between germline ends came to 16 bases. The CDR3 covers 14 residues. The CDR3 region is CASNTSPTGQPQHF. Written as DNA, the CDR3 is TGTGCCAGTAATACTTCCCCCACAGGTCAGCCCCAGCATTTT.

V usage is TRBV7-9 and J usage is TRBJ1-4; 9 positions match TRBD1. Looked up from germline, CDR1 is SEHNR and CDR2 is FQNEAQ (reference sequence). CDR3 length: 12 residues. Trimming took 10 bases from V and 9 from J; bases not matched to a gene: 6. CDR3 protein: CAMTGGNQKLFF. CDR3 coding DNA: TGTGCCATGACAGGGGGTAACCAAAAACTGTTTTTT.

The chain is built from TRBV6-5 and TRBJ1-1, with D perhaps TRBD1 (5 bases). The CDR3 covers 13 residues. CDR1 is MNHEY and CDR2 is SVGAGI in the germline V gene. The V end lost 7 bases, the J end lost 1 base, and 10 bases lay between the germline ends. For the CDR3, the DNA is TGTGCCAGCAACTGGGGCAGGAACACTGAAGCTTTCTTT. Translated: CASNWGRNTEAFF.

The V and J genes are TRBV6-6 and TRBJ1-1, with D possibly matching TRBD1 (6 bases). This CDR3 region has 16 residues. Germline V CDR1 and CDR2: MNHNY, SVGAGI (reference sequence). V shed 5 bases and J shed 0 bases, with 16 bases lying between them. CDR3 amino acids: CASSRYRASMNTEAFF. CDR3 nucleotide sequence: TGTGCCAGCAGTCGATACAGGGCAAGCATGAACACTGAAGCTTTCTTT.

The chain carries TRBV6-6 and TRBJ2-7; D is perhaps TRBD2 (6 bases). CDR3 length equals 14 residues. The ends were cut back, 6 bases at V and 4 bases at J, with 16 bases in the middle. Per the germline V gene, CDR1 is MNHNY and CDR2 is SVGAGI (reference sequence). CDR3 sequence reads: CASSSGLTLYEQYF. The CDR3 coding sequence is TGTGCCAGCAGCTCGGGACTTACCCTATACGAGCAGTACTTC.

This chain connects TRBV5-4 to TRBJ1-2; D is unresolved. The CDR3 contains 13 residues. In germline, CDR1 is SGHNT, CDR2 YYREEE (reference sequence). V lost 4 bases, J lost 6 bases, and 13 bases lay in between. The CDR3 DNA reads as TGTGCCAGCAGCCCGTTGGAGGGCAATGGCTACACCTTC. This codes for CASSPLEGNGYTF.

This chain links TRBV4-2 with TRBJ1-2, with TRBD1 as a possible D gene (5 bases). The germline V gene has CDR1 LGHNA and CDR2 YNFKEQ. This CDR3 is 14 amino acids long. Deletions cut 0 bases from V and 3 bases from J, with 8 bases between. CDR3 protein: CASSQDLGDYGYTF. The DNA of the CDR3 is TGTGCCAGCAGCCAAGATTTAGGGGACTATGGCTACACCTTC.